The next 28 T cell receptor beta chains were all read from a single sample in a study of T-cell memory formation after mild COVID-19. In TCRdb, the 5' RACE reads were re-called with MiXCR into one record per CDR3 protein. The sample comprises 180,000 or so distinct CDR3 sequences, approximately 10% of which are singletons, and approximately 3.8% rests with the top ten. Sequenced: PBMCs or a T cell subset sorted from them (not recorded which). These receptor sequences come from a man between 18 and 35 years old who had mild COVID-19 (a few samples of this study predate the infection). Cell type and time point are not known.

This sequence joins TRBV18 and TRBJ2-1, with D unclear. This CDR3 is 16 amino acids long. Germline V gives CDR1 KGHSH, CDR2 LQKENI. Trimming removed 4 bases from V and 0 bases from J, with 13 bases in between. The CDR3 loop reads CASSRREQASYNEQFF. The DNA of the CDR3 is TGTGCCAGCTCACGCCGCGAGCAGGCCTCCTACAATGAGCAGTTCTTC.

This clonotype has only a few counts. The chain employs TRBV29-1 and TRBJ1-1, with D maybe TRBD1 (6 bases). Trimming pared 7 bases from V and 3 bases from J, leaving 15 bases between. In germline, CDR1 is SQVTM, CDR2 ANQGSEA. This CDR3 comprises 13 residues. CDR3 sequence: CSGDDRSYTEAFF. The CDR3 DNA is TGCAGCGGCGATGACAGGTCCTACACTGAAGCTTTCTTT. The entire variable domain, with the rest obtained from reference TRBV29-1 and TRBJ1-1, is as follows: SAVISQKPSRDICQRGTSLTIQCQVDSQVTMMFWYRQQPGQSLTLIATANQGSEATYESGFVIDKFPISRPNLTFSTLTVSNMSPEDSSIYLCSGDDRSYTEAFFGQGTRLTVV.

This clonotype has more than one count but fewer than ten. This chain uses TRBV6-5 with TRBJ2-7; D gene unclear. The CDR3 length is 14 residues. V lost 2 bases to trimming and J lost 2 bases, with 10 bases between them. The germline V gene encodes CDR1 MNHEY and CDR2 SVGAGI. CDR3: CASSYARLTYEQYF. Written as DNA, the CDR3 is TGTGCCAGCAGTTACGCGCGTCTTACCTACGAGCAGTACTTC.

CDR3 nucleotide sequence: TGTGCCAGCAGCCAAGATTGGGGGCGAACTAATGAAAAACTGTTTTTT. It yields the protein CASSQDWGRTNEKLFF. The J gene is TRBJ1-4, the V gene TRBV4-2; TRBD1 is a possible D gene (6 bases). This CDR3 is 16 amino acids long. Trimming took off 0 bases at V and 1 base at J, with 9 bases between the two ends. From germline, CDR1 is LGHNA and CDR2 YNFKEQ.

CDR3 amino acids: CASSSRGHAYEQYF. CDR3 nucleotides: TGTGCCAGCAGCTCCCGGGGACACGCGTACGAGCAGTACTTC. V usage is TRBV7-8 and J usage is TRBJ2-7, with D possibly being TRBD1 (6 bases). The CDR3 extends over 14 amino acids. The germline V and J ends were trimmed by 4 bases and 4 bases, with 14 bases remaining between them. The germline gives CDR1 SGHVS, CDR2 FQNEAQ. The whole variable domain, filled in from reference TRBV7-8 and TRBJ2-7, reads GAGVSQSPRYKVAKRGQDVALRCDPISGHVSLFWYQQALGQGPEFLTYFQNEAQLDKSGLPSDRFFAERPEGSVSTLKIQRTQQEDSAVYLCASSSRGHAYEQYFGPGTRLTVT.

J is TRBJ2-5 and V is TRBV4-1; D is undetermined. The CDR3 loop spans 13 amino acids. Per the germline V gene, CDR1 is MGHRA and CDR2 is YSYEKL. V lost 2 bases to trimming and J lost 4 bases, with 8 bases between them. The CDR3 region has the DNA TGCGCCAGCAGCCAACCTAGTGGAGAGACCCAGTACTTC. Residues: CASSQPSGETQYF.

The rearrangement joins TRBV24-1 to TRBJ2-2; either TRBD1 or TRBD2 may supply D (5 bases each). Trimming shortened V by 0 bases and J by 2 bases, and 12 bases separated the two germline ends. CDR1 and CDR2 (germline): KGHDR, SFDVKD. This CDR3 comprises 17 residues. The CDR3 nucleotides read TGTGCCACCAGTGATTTGGACCTGGGACCCAACACCGGGGAGCTGTTTTTT. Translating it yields CATSDLDLGPNTGELFF.

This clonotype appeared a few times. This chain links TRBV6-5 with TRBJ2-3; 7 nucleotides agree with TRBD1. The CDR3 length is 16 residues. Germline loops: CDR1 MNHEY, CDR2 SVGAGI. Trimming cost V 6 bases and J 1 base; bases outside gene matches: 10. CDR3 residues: CASRGDRESRTDTQYF. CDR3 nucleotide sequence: TGTGCCAGCAGAGGTGACAGGGAAAGTCGCACAGATACGCAGTATTTT.

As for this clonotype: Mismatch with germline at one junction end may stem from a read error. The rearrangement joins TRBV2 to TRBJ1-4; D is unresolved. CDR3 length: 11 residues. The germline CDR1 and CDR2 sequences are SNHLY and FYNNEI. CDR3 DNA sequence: TGTGCCAGCAGTGAAGGCCAAACAATACTCTTT. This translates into CASSEGQTILF.

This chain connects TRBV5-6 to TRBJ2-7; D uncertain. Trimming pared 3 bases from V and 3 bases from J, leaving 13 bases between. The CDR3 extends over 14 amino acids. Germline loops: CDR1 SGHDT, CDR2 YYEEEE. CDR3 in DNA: TGTGCCAGCAGCTCCTATTCCAGGCTCTACGAGCAGTACTTC. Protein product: CASSSYSRLYEQYF.

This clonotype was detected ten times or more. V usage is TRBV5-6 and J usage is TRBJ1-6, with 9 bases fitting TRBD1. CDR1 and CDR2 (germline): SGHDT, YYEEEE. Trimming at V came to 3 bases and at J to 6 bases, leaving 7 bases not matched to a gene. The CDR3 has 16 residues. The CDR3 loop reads CASSSIGTGTNSPLHF. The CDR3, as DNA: TGTGCCAGCAGCTCCATAGGGACAGGGACTAATTCACCCCTCCACTTT.

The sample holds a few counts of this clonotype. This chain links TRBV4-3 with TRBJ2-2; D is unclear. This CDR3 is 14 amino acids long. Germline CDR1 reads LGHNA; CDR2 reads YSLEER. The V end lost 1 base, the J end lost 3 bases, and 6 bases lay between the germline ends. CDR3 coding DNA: TGCGCCAGCAGCCAAGGTCATTACACCGGGGAGCTGTTTTTT. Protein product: CASSQGHYTGELFF.

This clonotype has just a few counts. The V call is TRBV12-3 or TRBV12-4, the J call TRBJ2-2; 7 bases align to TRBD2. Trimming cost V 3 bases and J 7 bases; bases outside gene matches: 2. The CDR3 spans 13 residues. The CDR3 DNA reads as TGTGCCAGCAGTTTCCTAGCGGACGGGGAGCTGTTTTTT. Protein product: CASSFLADGELFF.

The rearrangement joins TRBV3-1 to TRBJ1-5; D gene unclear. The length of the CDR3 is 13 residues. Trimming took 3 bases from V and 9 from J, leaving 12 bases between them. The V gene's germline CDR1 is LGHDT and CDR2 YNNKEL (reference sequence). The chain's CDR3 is CASSQAARGPQHF. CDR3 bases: TGTGCCAGCAGCCAGGCCGCCCGGGGGCCCCAGCATTTT.

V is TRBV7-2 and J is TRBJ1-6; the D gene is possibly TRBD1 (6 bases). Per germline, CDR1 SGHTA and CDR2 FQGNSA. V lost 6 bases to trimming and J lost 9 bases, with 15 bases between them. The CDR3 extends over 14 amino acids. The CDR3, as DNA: TGTGCCAGCAGAACAGGGAGGTCGGGTTCACCCCTCCACTTT. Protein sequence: CASRTGRSGSPLHF. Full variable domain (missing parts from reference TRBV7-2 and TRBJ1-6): GAGVSQSPSNKVTEKGKDVELRCDPISGHTALYWYRQSLGQGLEFLIYFQGNSAPDKSGLPSDRFSAERTGGSVSTLTIQRTQQEDSAVYLCASRTGRSGSPLHFGNGTRLTVT.

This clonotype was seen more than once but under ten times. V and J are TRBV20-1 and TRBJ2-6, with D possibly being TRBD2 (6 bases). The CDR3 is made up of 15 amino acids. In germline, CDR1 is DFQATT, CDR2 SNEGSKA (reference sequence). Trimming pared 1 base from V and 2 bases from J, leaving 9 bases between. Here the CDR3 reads CSARARTTGANVLTF. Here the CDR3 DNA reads TGCAGTGCTAGAGCCCGGACTACTGGGGCCAACGTCCTGACTTTC.

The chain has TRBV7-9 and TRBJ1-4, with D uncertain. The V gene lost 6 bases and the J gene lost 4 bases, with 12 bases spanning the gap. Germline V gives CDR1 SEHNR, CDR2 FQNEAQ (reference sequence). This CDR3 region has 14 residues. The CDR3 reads CASRGLYSNEKLFF. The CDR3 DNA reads TGTGCCAGCAGGGGCCTCTATAGTAATGAAAAACTGTTTTTT.

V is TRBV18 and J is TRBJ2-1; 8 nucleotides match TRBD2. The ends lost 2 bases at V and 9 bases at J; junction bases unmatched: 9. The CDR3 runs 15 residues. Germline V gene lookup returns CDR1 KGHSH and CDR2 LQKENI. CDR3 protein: CASSPFPGGQSEQFF. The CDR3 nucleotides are TGTGCCAGCTCACCATTTCCGGGGGGGCAAAGTGAGCAGTTCTTC.

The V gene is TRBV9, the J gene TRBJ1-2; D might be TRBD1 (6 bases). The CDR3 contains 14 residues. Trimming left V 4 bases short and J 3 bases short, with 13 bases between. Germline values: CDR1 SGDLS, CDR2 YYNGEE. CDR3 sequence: CASSRRTADYGYTF. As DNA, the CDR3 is TGTGCCAGCAGCAGGCGGACAGCGGACTATGGCTACACCTTC.

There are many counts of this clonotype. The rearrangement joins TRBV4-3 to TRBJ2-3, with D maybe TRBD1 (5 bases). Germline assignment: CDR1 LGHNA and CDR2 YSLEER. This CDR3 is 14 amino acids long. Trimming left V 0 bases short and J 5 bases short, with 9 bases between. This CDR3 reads CASSQDPRGDTQYF. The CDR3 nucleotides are TGCGCCAGCAGCCAAGACCCTAGGGGAGATACGCAGTATTTT.

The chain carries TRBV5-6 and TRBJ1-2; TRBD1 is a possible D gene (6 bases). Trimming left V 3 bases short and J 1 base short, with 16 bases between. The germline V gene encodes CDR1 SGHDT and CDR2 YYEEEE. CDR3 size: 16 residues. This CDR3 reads CASSYIDRQFNYGYTF. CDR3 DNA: TGTGCCAGCAGCTACATTGACAGGCAATTTAACTATGGCTACACCTTC.

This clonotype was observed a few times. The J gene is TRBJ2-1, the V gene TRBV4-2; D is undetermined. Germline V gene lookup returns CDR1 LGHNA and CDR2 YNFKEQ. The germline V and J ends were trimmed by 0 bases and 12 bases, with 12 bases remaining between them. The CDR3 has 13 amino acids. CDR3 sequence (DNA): TGTGCCAGCAGCCAAGAGAAGGCTACCGGGCAGTTCTTC. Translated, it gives CASSQEKATGQFF.

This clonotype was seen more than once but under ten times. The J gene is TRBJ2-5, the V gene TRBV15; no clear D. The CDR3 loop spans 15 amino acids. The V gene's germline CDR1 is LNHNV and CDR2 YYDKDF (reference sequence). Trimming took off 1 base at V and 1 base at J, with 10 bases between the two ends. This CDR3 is CATSRGSYVQETQYF. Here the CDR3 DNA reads TGTGCCACCAGCAGAGGGTCGTACGTCCAAGAGACCCAGTACTTC.

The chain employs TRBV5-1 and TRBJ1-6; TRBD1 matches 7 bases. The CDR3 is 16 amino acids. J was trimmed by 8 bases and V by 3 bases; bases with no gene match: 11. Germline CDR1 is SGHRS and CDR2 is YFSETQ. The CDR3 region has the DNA TGCGCCAGCAGCTGGCACCCGACAGGGAACTATTCACCCCTCCACTTT. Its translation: CASSWHPTGNYSPLHF.

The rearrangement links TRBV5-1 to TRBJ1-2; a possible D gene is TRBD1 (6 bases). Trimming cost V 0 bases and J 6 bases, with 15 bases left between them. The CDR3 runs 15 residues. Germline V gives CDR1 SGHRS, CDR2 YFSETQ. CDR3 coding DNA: TGCGCCAGCAGCTTGGCCCCAGGGGCAGGGGATGGCTACACCTTC. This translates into CASSLAPGAGDGYTF.

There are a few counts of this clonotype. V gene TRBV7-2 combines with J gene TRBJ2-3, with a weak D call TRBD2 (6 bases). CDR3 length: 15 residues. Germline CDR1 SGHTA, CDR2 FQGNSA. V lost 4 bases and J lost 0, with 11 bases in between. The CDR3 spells CASSSDYLSTDTQYF. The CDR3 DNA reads TGTGCCAGCAGCTCGGACTACCTAAGCACAGATACGCAGTATTTT.

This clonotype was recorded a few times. CDR3 bases: TGTGCCACCAGTGCGAGGAGAGGGACTGAAGCTTTCTTT. It translates to CATSARRGTEAFF. The chain uses TRBV24-1 and TRBJ1-1; no reliable D call. Germline V gene lookup returns CDR1 KGHDR and CDR2 SFDVKD. V shed 5 bases and J shed 5 bases, with 11 bases lying between them. The CDR3 runs 13 residues.

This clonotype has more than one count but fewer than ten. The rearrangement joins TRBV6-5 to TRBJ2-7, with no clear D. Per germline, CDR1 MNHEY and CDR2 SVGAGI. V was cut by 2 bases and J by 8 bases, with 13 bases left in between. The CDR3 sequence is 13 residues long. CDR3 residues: CASSYHRETKQYF. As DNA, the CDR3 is TGTGCCAGCAGTTACCATCGTGAAACCAAGCAGTACTTC.